These 30 T cell receptor beta chains came from one sample sequenced in a study of blood T cell repertoires in COVID-19. The method was immunoSEQ multiplex PCR; TCRdb's version includes in-frame clones alone and lacks a portion of them. The sample carries approximately 100,000 clones, 76% recorded once. Sequenced input: peripheral blood. All receptors derive from an elderly man with COVID-19, enrolled during active disease.

The rearrangement joins TRBV5-1 to TRBJ2-7; 7 nucleotides agree with TRBD1. From germline, CDR1 is SGHRS and CDR2 YFSETQ. This CDR3 has 13 residues. After removal of 5 bases from V and 6 bases from J, the junction contained 8 bases not matched to a gene. The CDR3 bases are TGCGCCAGCAGTCCGGACAGGCTAGGCGAGCAGTACTTC. This translates into CASSPDRLGEQYF.

CDR3 nucleotides: TGTGCCAGCAGCCAAGCCGTGGGGGGAACTGAAGCTTTCTTT. It is translated as CASSQAVGGTEAFF. The chain is built from TRBV3-1 (or the pseudogene TRBV3-2) and TRBJ1-1; D might be TRBD1 (5 bases). The V end lost 1 base, the J end lost 5 bases, and 11 bases lay between the germline ends. Germline values: CDR1 LGHDT, CDR2 YNNKEL (reference sequence). CDR3 length: 14 amino acids.

The chain carries TRBV30 and TRBJ1-2; TRBD1 is a possible D gene (5 bases). The CDR3 sequence is 11 residues long. V lost 7 bases to trimming and J lost 1 base, with 7 bases between them. Germline V CDR1 and CDR2: GTSNPN, SVGIG (reference sequence). CDR3 loop: CASQDNYGYTF. CDR3 coding DNA: TGTGCCTCACAGGATAACTATGGCTACACCTTC.

This chain joins TRBV12-3 or TRBV12-4 and TRBJ1-1; weak D call: TRBD1 (6 bases). The V end lost 6 bases, the J end lost 0 bases, and 8 bases lay between the germline ends. The CDR3 is 13 amino acids. CDR3 in amino acids: CASSTGLNTEAFF. Written as DNA, the CDR3 is TGTGCCAGCAGCACAGGGTTGAACACTGAAGCTTTCTTT.

This clone has more than one count but fewer than ten. The J gene is TRBJ1-1, the V gene TRBV28, with 8 positions matching TRBD1. The CDR3 is made up of 15 amino acids. V trimming: 3 bases; J trimming: 6 bases; junction bases outside the gene matches: 9. Germline CDR1 and CDR2: MDHEN and SYDVKM. CDR3 amino acids: CASSFTGTGLAEAFF. The DNA of the CDR3 is TGTGCCAGCAGTTTTACCGGGACAGGATTGGCTGAAGCTTTCTTT.

This chain connects TRBV3-1 (or the pseudogene TRBV3-2) to TRBJ2-1; D is perhaps TRBD2 (5 bases). The V and J ends lost 2 bases and 3 bases respectively, with 11 bases between them. Germline V gene data show CDR1 as LGHDT and CDR2 as YNNKEL (reference sequence). The CDR3 runs to 15 residues. The CDR3: CASSQRTSHYNEQFF. CDR3 coding DNA: TGTGCCAGCAGCCAACGGACTTCTCACTACAATGAGCAGTTCTTC.

This clone came up a few times. The CDR3 DNA follows: TGTGCCAGCAGCTCAAGGACAGGGAGGGGGAATGAGCAGTTCTTC. It codes for CASSSRTGRGNEQFF. The chain has TRBV7-3 and TRBJ2-1; possibly TRBD1 for D (8 bases). Trimming shortened V by 4 bases and J by 7 bases, and 17 bases separated the two germline ends. The CDR3 is 15 residues long. Germline assignment: CDR1 SGHTA and CDR2 FQGTGA.

The J gene is TRBJ1-2, the V gene TRBV6-5; 9 bases align to TRBD1. Germline loops: CDR1 MNHEY, CDR2 SVGAGI. J lost 6 bases, V lost 4 bases, and 9 bases had no gene match. The CDR3 spans 15 residues. Here the CDR3 reads CASSSNRGRRNGYTF. CDR3 sequence (DNA): TGTGCCAGCAGTTCCAACAGGGGGCGTAGGAATGGCTACACCTTC.

This sequence joins TRBV24-1 and TRBJ1-2; 8 positions match TRBD1. The germline CDR1 and CDR2 sequences are KGHDR and SFDVKD. This CDR3 has 14 residues. V lost 2 bases to trimming and J lost 2 bases; unmatched junction nucleotides: 0. CDR3 in amino acids: CATSDYRGNYGYTF. CDR3 coding DNA: TGTGCCACCAGTGATTACAGGGGGAACTATGGCTACACCTTC.

The rearrangement joins TRBV6-5 to TRBJ2-1; 10 nucleotides match TRBD2. The CDR3 is 14 residues long. Per germline, CDR1 MNHEY and CDR2 SVGAGI. J was trimmed by 10 bases and V by 7 bases; bases with no gene match: 10. The CDR3 loop reads CASTSPGLAWEQFF. The CDR3, as DNA: TGTGCCAGCACCAGCCCGGGACTAGCGTGGGAGCAGTTCTTC.

The V and J genes are TRBV2 and TRBJ2-5; no clear D. CDR1 is SNHLY and CDR2 is FYNNEI in the germline V gene. This CDR3 comprises 11 residues. Trimming removed 6 bases at V and 5 bases at J, with 7 bases between. The CDR3 DNA sequence: TGTGCCAGCAGGGAACAGGAGACCCAGTACTTC. This codes for CASREQETQYF.

This clone showed up many times. The chain carries TRBV7-9 and TRBJ2-7; 8 nucleotides agree with TRBD2. The CDR3 loop spans 16 amino acids. The germline V gene encodes CDR1 SEHNR and CDR2 FQNEAQ (reference sequence). The V and J ends lost 1 base and 3 bases, in that order; junction bases with no gene match: 8. CDR3 in amino acids: CASSLGRGGNDYEQYF. CDR3 DNA sequence: TGTGCCAGCAGCTTAGGCCGGGGGGGCAACGACTACGAGCAGTACTTC. The entire variable domain, with the rest obtained from reference TRBV7-9 and TRBJ2-7, is as follows: DTGVSQNPRHKITKRGQNVTFRCDPISEHNRLYWYRQTLGQGPEFLTYFQNEAQLEKSRLLSDRFSAERPKGSFSTLEIQRTEQGDSAMYLCASSLGRGGNDYEQYFGPGTRLTVT.

This clone was seen a few times. This chain uses TRBV7-6 with TRBJ2-3; no clear D gene. V shed 6 bases and J shed 5 bases, with 9 bases lying between them. The CDR3 covers 12 residues. Germline V lookup: CDR1 SGHVS, CDR2 FNYEAQ. The CDR3 sequence is CASSLSLDTQYF. The CDR3 nucleotides read TGTGCCAGCAGTCTTAGCTTAGATACGCAGTATTTT.

The chain is built from TRBV2 and TRBJ2-3; D call uncertain. Trimming removed 4 bases from V and 2 bases from J, with 4 bases in between. This CDR3 spans 12 amino acids. CDR1 is SNHLY and CDR2 is FYNNEI in the germline V gene. The CDR3 DNA sequence: TGTGCCAGCAGTGCCTACACAGATACGCAGTATTTT. It encodes CASSAYTDTQYF.

The chain uses TRBV18 and TRBJ2-2, with 9 bases matching TRBD1. J was trimmed by 4 bases and V by 3 bases; bases with no gene match: 6. Germline V gives CDR1 KGHSH, CDR2 LQKENI. This CDR3 has 16 amino acids. Here the CDR3 DNA reads TGTGCCAGCTCACCGATACAGGGGGCGAGCACCGGGGAGCTGTTTTTT. Amino acids: CASSPIQGASTGELFF. The complete variable domain, with remaining parts taken from reference TRBV18 and TRBJ2-2, reads NAGVMQNPRHLVRRRGQEARLRCSPMKGHSHVYWYRQLPEEGLKFMVYLQKENIIDESGMPKERFSAEFPKEGPSILRIQQVVRGDSAAYFCASSPIQGASTGELFFGEGSRLTVL.

V and J are TRBV7-6 and TRBJ1-5; possibly TRBD1 for D (6 bases). CDR1 and CDR2 from the germline V gene are SGHVS and FNYEAQ. This CDR3 spans 15 amino acids. The V and J ends lost 1 base and 7 bases respectively, with 14 bases between them. CDR3 coding DNA: TGTGCCAGCAGCTTAGTTTCAGGGGTGAACCAGCCCCAGCATTTT. It is translated as CASSLVSGVNQPQHF.

The genes are TRBV25-1 and TRBJ2-2; D not resolved. The V end lost 5 bases, the J end lost 8 bases, and 18 bases lay between the germline ends. The CDR3 is made up of 15 amino acids. Germline assignment: CDR1 MGHDK and CDR2 SYGVNS. The chain's CDR3 is CASSNPGEASGELFF. CDR3 DNA sequence: TGTGCCAGCAGTAATCCCGGTGAGGCCAGTGGGGAGCTGTTTTTT.

The chain combines TRBV5-6 with TRBJ1-5; 8 bases agree with TRBD1. The CDR3 consists of 14 residues. Trimming at V came to 3 bases and at J to 8 bases, leaving 7 bases not matched to a gene. Germline CDR1 and CDR2: SGHDT and YYEEEE. The CDR3 DNA is TGTGCCAGCAGCTCGACAGGGGTTGTGGAGCCCCAGCATTTT. It codes for CASSSTGVVEPQHF.

The chain has TRBV19 and TRBJ2-7; tentatively, D is TRBD1 (6 bases). Looked up from germline, CDR1 is LNHDA and CDR2 is SQIVND (reference sequence). There are 16 residues in the CDR3. The V end lost 5 bases, the J end lost 0 bases, and 17 bases lay between the germline ends. CDR3 bases: TGTGCCAGTAGTGACGAACAGGGACGGAGCTCCTACGAGCAGTACTTC. It codes for CASSDEQGRSSYEQYF.

Only a few counts were recorded for this clone. The J gene is TRBJ2-7, the V gene TRBV5-1, with 7 nucleotides matching TRBD1. CDR1 and CDR2 (germline): SGHRS, YFSETQ. V shed 4 bases and J 7 bases; nucleotides not matched to a gene: 11. CDR3 size: 14 residues. Written as DNA, the CDR3 is TGCGCCAGCAGCCTCCTTACAGGGGCGGGTGAGCAGTACTTC. Translation gives CASSLLTGAGEQYF.

This clone was picked up one time. J is TRBJ1-1 and V is TRBV24-1; maybe TRBD1 (6 bases). Trimming stripped 8 bases from V and 1 base from J, with 10 bases between. Per the germline V gene, CDR1 is KGHDR and CDR2 is SFDVKD. The CDR3 runs to 13 residues. The CDR3 region has the DNA TGTGCCACCAAAGACAGGAGGAACACTGAAGCTTTCTTT. Translating it yields CATKDRRNTEAFF.

The rearrangement links TRBV27 to TRBJ1-1; 7 bases agree with TRBD1. CDR1 MNHEY and CDR2 SMNVEV come from the germline V gene (reference sequence). The CDR3 totals 13 residues. Trimming cost V 3 bases and J 4 bases; bases outside gene matches: 2. The CDR3 DNA reads TGTGCCAGCAGTTTTGAGGGGGCCACTGAAGCTTTCTTT. Protein sequence: CASSFEGATEAFF.

This clone was counted once. J is TRBJ2-7 and V is TRBV4-2; 10 positions match TRBD1. The J segment lost 3 bases and the V segment lost 4 bases, leaving 9 bases of the junction unmatched. This CDR3 spans 16 amino acids. Germline V CDR1 and CDR2: LGHNA, YNFKEQ. In DNA form, the CDR3 reads TGTGCCAGCAGCCCCAACCCGGGACAGGGGATCTACGAGCAGTACTTC. Amino acid sequence: CASSPNPGQGIYEQYF.

This clone was observed a handful of times. This chain links TRBV6-2 or TRBV6-3 with TRBJ1-1; D remains unclear. The germline V and J ends were trimmed by 2 bases and 5 bases, with 9 bases remaining between them. CDR1 is MNHEY and CDR2 is SVGEGT in the germline V gene. CDR3 length equals 13 residues. The CDR3 bases are TGTGCCAGCAGTTACAGAGCGGGGACTGAAGCTTTCTTT. Encoded protein: CASSYRAGTEAFF.

This clone was counted only a few times. The chain couples TRBV9 to TRBJ1-6; a possible D gene is TRBD1 (5 bases). Trimming took 4 bases from V and 7 from J, leaving 15 bases between them. CDR1 and CDR2 from the germline V gene are SGDLS and YYNGEE. The CDR3 totals 15 residues. In DNA, the CDR3 is TGTGCCAGCAGCCGTGCTGCAGGGTCGAATTCACCCCTCCACTTT. As protein: CASSRAAGSNSPLHF.

The chain has TRBV9 and TRBJ2-3; D unresolved. The CDR3 totals 16 residues. The V end lost 4 bases, the J end lost 0 bases, and 15 bases lay between the germline ends. Germline CDR1 and CDR2: SGDLS and YYNGEE. The CDR3 loop is CASSPRPLTSTDTQYF. The DNA for the CDR3 is TGTGCCAGCAGCCCCCGTCCTTTGACTAGCACAGATACGCAGTATTTT.

CDR3 in amino acids: CASRDRVETQYF. CDR3 nucleotide sequence: TGTGCCAGCAGGGACAGGGTGGAGACCCAGTACTTC. The chain carries TRBV2 and TRBJ2-5; the match to TRBD1 covers 8 bases. After removal of 6 bases from V and 5 bases from J, the junction contained 2 bases not matched to a gene. The CDR3 has 12 amino acids. Germline assignment: CDR1 SNHLY and CDR2 FYNNEI. The full variable domain, in which reference TRBV2 and TRBJ2-5 provide the parts outside the CDR3, is EPEVTQTPSHQVTQMGQEVILRCVPISNHLYFYWYRQILGQKVEFLVSFYNNEISEKSEIFDDQFSVERPDGSNFTLKIRSTKLEDSAMYFCASRDRVETQYFGPGTRLLVL.

The CDR3 here is CAIMGQSSYEQYF. CDR3 DNA: TGTGCCATCATGGGACAGAGCTCCTACGAGCAGTACTTC. The rearrangement links TRBV10-3 to TRBJ2-7; 7 bases map to TRBD1. J lost 0 bases, V lost 7 bases, and 3 bases had no gene match. The length of the CDR3 is 13 residues. The germline V gene has CDR1 ENHRY and CDR2 SYGVKD.

The rearrangement joins TRBV18 to TRBJ2-5; 7 bases agree with TRBD1. The CDR3 has 14 amino acids. Germline CDR1 is KGHSH and CDR2 is LQKENI. V dropped 3 bases and J dropped 5; count of bases not matched to a gene: 6. The CDR3 spells CASSPIAQGETQYF. In DNA form, the CDR3 reads TGTGCCAGCTCACCTATCGCACAGGGGGAGACCCAGTACTTC.

The chain recombines TRBV2 with TRBJ1-2; D remains ambiguous. Trimming pared 4 bases from V and 4 bases from J, leaving 13 bases between. This CDR3 has 14 residues. Per the germline V gene, CDR1 is SNHLY and CDR2 is FYNNEI. The CDR3 DNA follows: TGTGCCAGCAGTGGTGGGCAGGCGACCTATGGCTACACCTTC. Encoded protein: CASSGGQATYGYTF.